These T cell receptor beta chains were read from a single sample in a study of blood T cell repertoires in COVID-19. The table came from immunoSEQ multiplex PCR; TCRdb's copy has only in-frame clones and leaves some out. The table lists roughly 100,000 clones, around 73% of them singletons. The specimen was peripheral blood. The origin of the receptors is a man between 60 and 70 years old with active or convalescent COVID-19. CDR3s include the opening cysteine and the closing phenylalanine or tryptophan. A D gene is named only where the DNA matches it firmly. Rows give clone size only sometimes, using once, few, many, or a class for an expanded clone.

V gene: TRBV19
D gene: TRBD1
clone size: -
J gene: TRBJ2-7
CDR3 DNA: TGTGCCAGTAGTAAGCCGGGACAGTCGAGGGAGCAGTACTTC
CDR3 protein: CASSKPGQSREQYF

V gene: TRBV3-1/TRBV3-2
D gene: TRBD1
clone size: -
J gene: TRBJ1-6
CDR3 DNA: TGTGCCAGCAGCCAAGGGGGACAGATTAATTCACCCCTCCACTTT
CDR3 protein: CASSQGGQINSPLHF

V gene: TRBV5-1
D gene: -
clone size: -
J gene: TRBJ2-3
CDR3 DNA: TGCGCCAGCAGGGTAGCGAATCCTAGCACAGATACGCAGTATTTT
CDR3 protein: CASRVANPSTDTQYF

V gene: TRBV11-2
D gene: TRBD1
clone size: -
J gene: TRBJ1-5
CDR3 DNA: TGTGCCAGCAGCTTAGGCGGACAGGGATCAGCTAATCAGCCCCAGCATTTT
CDR3 protein: CASSLGGQGSANQPQHF

V gene: TRBV9
D gene: -
clone size: few
J gene: TRBJ1-4
CDR3 DNA: TGTGCCAGCAGCGTAGGCAAGCTCAATGAAAAACTGTTTTTT
CDR3 protein: CASSVGKLNEKLFF

V gene: TRBV6-1
D gene: TRBD1
clone size: -
J gene: TRBJ2-7
CDR3 DNA: TGTGCCAGCAGTGAGTGGGACAGGGGTTCCTACGAGCAGTACTTC
CDR3 protein: CASSEWDRGSYEQYF

V gene: TRBV28
D gene: TRBD1
clone size: -
J gene: TRBJ1-5
CDR3 DNA: TGTGCCAGCAGACAGGGGGCGTTTAATCAGCCCCAGCATTTT
CDR3 protein: CASRQGAFNQPQHF

V gene: TRBV28
D gene: TRBD2
clone size: -
J gene: TRBJ2-3
CDR3 DNA: TGTGCCAGCAGTTCTACGGGAGGGCAGTATTTT
CDR3 protein: CASSSTGGQYF

V gene: TRBV7-8
D gene: -
clone size: -
J gene: TRBJ1-2
CDR3 DNA: TGTGCCAGCAGCTTAGTAGCACAGGATGGCTACACCTTC
CDR3 protein: CASSLVAQDGYTF

V gene: TRBV28
D gene: -
clone size: -
J gene: TRBJ1-6
CDR3 DNA: TGTGCCAGCAGTCTTAAATCACCCCTCCACTTT
CDR3 protein: CASSLKSPLHF

V gene: TRBV5-1
D gene: -
clone size: -
J gene: TRBJ1-6
CDR3 DNA: TGCGCCAGCAAAGAGACAGTGAATAATTCACCCCTCCACTTT
CDR3 protein: CASKETVNNSPLHF

V gene: TRBV18
D gene: TRBD1
clone size: -
J gene: TRBJ1-4
CDR3 DNA: TGTGCCAGCTCTCCGGACAGGGGGAATGAAAAACTGTTTTTT
CDR3 protein: CASSPDRGNEKLFF

V gene: TRBV14
D gene: TRBD1
clone size: -
J gene: TRBJ1-3
CDR3 DNA: TGTGCCAGCAGCCAAGATCCGGAACCGGGACAGTTCTCCCGGGGGGGAAACACCATATATTTT
CDR3 protein: CASSQDPEPGQFSRGGNTIYF

V gene: TRBV11-2
D gene: -
clone size: -
J gene: TRBJ2-1
CDR3 DNA: TGTGCCAGCAGCTTACTAGGCAATGAGCAGTTCTTC
CDR3 protein: CASSLLGNEQFF

V gene: TRBV20-1
D gene: -
clone size: few
J gene: TRBJ2-3
CDR3 DNA: TGCAGCTCCCAGGCCCTGGGTACGCAGTATTTT
CDR3 protein: CSSQALGTQYF

V gene: TRBV5-1
D gene: TRBD1
clone size: -
J gene: TRBJ1-2
CDR3 DNA: TGCGCCAGCAGCAGATCAACAGGACAGGGAAACTATGGCTACACCTTC
CDR3 protein: CASSRSTGQGNYGYTF

V gene: TRBV3-1/TRBV3-2
D gene: -
clone size: medium-sized
J gene: TRBJ1-1
CDR3 DNA: TGTGCCAGCAGCCCTTTGGGGGGCACTGAAGCTTTCTTT
CDR3 protein: CASSPLGGTEAFF

V gene: TRBV7-9
D gene: -
clone size: -
J gene: TRBJ2-3
CDR3 DNA: TGTGCCAGCAGCTTACAGGGTGGAACAGATACGCAGTATTTT
CDR3 protein: CASSLQGGTDTQYF

V gene: TRBV27
D gene: -
clone size: -
J gene: TRBJ1-1
CDR3 DNA: TGTGCCAGCAGTTTATCGGGCGGGGCCAACACTGAAGCTTTCTTT
CDR3 protein: CASSLSGGANTEAFF

V gene: TRBV27
D gene: -
clone size: -
J gene: TRBJ1-1
CDR3 DNA: TGTGCCAGCAGCCGACAGATTATGAACACTGAAGCTTTCTTT
CDR3 protein: CASSRQIMNTEAFF

V gene: TRBV19
D gene: TRBD1
clone size: -
J gene: TRBJ1-2
CDR3 DNA: TGTGCCAGTAGACTCCGGGACAGCGCTAACTATGGCTACACCTTC
CDR3 protein: CASRLRDSANYGYTF

V gene: TRBV10-1
D gene: TRBD2
clone size: once
J gene: TRBJ2-3
CDR3 DNA: TGCGCCAGCAGTGGGGCACAGGGACTAGCGCACAGCACAGATACGCAGTATTTT
CDR3 protein: CASSGAQGLAHSTDTQYF

V gene: TRBV29-1
D gene: -
clone size: few
J gene: TRBJ2-1
CDR3 DNA: TGCAGCGTAGTCAAGCAGGGGTTGGATGAGCAGTTCTTC
CDR3 protein: CSVVKQGLDEQFF

V gene: TRBV27
D gene: TRBD2
clone size: -
J gene: TRBJ2-5
CDR3 DNA: TGTGCCAGCACCGAACGAGGAGCGGGAGGGCCTCAGTACTTC
CDR3 protein: CASTERGAGGPQYF

V gene: TRBV6-5
D gene: TRBD1
clone size: -
J gene: TRBJ2-5
CDR3 DNA: TGTGCCAGCAGCCTAGGGGGGACAGGACAAGAGACCCAGTACTTC
CDR3 protein: CASSLGGTGQETQYF

V gene: TRBV11-2
D gene: -
clone size: -
J gene: TRBJ1-1
CDR3 DNA: TGTGCCAGCAGCTTAAGGGTCAGGGACACTGAAGCTTTCTTT
CDR3 protein: CASSLRVRDTEAFF

V gene: TRBV23-1
D gene: TRBD2
clone size: -
J gene: TRBJ2-5
CDR3 DNA: TGCGCCAGCAGTCCCCGACTAGCGGGAGACTGGGAGACCCAGTACTTC
CDR3 protein: CASSPRLAGDWETQYF

V gene: TRBV7-8
D gene: TRBD1
clone size: -
J gene: TRBJ1-2
CDR3 DNA: TGTGCCAGCAGCCCGTTGACAGGGGGCGTAGGTGGCTACACCTTC
CDR3 protein: CASSPLTGGVGGYTF

V gene: TRBV6-6
D gene: TRBD2
clone size: few
J gene: TRBJ2-1
CDR3 DNA: TGTGCCAGCAGTTACCGGGCGGGAGGCCCATCGGAAGGGCAGTTCTTC
CDR3 protein: CASSYRAGGPSEGQFF

V gene: TRBV28
D gene: TRBD1
clone size: -
J gene: TRBJ1-2
CDR3 DNA: TGTGCCAGCAGTCCCCGTATGGACAGGGGGTTCTATGGCTACACCTTC
CDR3 protein: CASSPRMDRGFYGYTF

V gene: TRBV2
D gene: -
clone size: -
J gene: TRBJ1-2
CDR3 DNA: TGTGCCAGCAGCCAGGGTGCCCAACTCTATGGCTACACCTTC
CDR3 protein: CASSQGAQLYGYTF

V gene: TRBV28
D gene: -
clone size: -
J gene: TRBJ1-3
CDR3 DNA: TGTGCCAGCAGTTCGCATGGGGGCCGGAACACCATATATTTT
CDR3 protein: CASSSHGGRNTIYF

V gene: TRBV6-5
D gene: -
clone size: -
J gene: TRBJ1-2
CDR3 DNA: TGTGCCAGCAGTTATTCCCCCGGGTCAGAGGGCTACACCTTC
CDR3 protein: CASSYSPGSEGYTF

V gene: TRBV5-1
D gene: TRBD2
clone size: -
J gene: TRBJ2-5
CDR3 DNA: TGCGCCAGCAGCCCCTCTGGAGGCGGGAGGGCACAAGAGACCCAGTACTTC
CDR3 protein: CASSPSGGGRAQETQYF

V gene: TRBV24-1
D gene: -
clone size: -
J gene: TRBJ2-2
CDR3 DNA: TGTGCCACCAGTGATAGTAGGAGAAAGACCGGGGAGCTGTTTTTT
CDR3 protein: CATSDSRRKTGELFF

V gene: TRBV5-6
D gene: TRBD2
clone size: -
J gene: TRBJ2-3
CDR3 DNA: TGTGCCAGCAGCTTGTGGGGGACTAGCGGGAGACGGTCAGATACGCAGTATTTT
CDR3 protein: CASSLWGTSGRRSDTQYF

V gene: TRBV5-1
D gene: -
clone size: -
J gene: TRBJ2-1
CDR3 DNA: TGCGCCAGCAGCTCCGGCCAGGGGAATGAGCAGTTCTTC
CDR3 protein: CASSSGQGNEQFF

V gene: TRBV4-1
D gene: TRBD1
clone size: -
J gene: TRBJ2-2
CDR3 DNA: TGCGCCAGCAGCCCCTCCGTGACAGGGGCCCAAACCGGGGAGCTGTTTTTT
CDR3 protein: CASSPSVTGAQTGELFF

V gene: TRBV7-2
D gene: -
clone size: -
J gene: TRBJ1-2
CDR3 DNA: TGTGCCAGCATCTGGGGCACCTCCGGCTATGGCTACACCTTC
CDR3 protein: CASIWGTSGYGYTF

V gene: TRBV27
D gene: -
clone size: -
J gene: TRBJ2-7
CDR3 DNA: TGTGCCAGCAGTTTATCCCCGCGGAACGAGCAGTACTTC
CDR3 protein: CASSLSPRNEQYF

V gene: TRBV29-1
D gene: TRBD1
clone size: -
J gene: TRBJ1-5
CDR3 DNA: TGCAGCGGCGGTACAGGGGTAAATCAGCCCCAGCATTTT
CDR3 protein: CSGGTGVNQPQHF

V gene: TRBV27
D gene: TRBD2
clone size: -
J gene: TRBJ2-1
CDR3 DNA: TGTGCCAGCAGATTTCGGACTAGCGGCCCCAATGAGCAGTTCTTC
CDR3 protein: CASRFRTSGPNEQFF

V gene: TRBV9
D gene: TRBD2
clone size: -
J gene: TRBJ2-7
CDR3 DNA: TGTGCCAGCAGCGAGTCGGGAGGGGCCTCCTACGAGCAGTACTTC
CDR3 protein: CASSESGGASYEQYF

V gene: TRBV11-3
D gene: TRBD2
clone size: -
J gene: TRBJ2-2
CDR3 DNA: TGTGCCAGCAGTCCGACTAGCGGGAGCCCCGGGGAGCTGTTTTTT
CDR3 protein: CASSPTSGSPGELFF

V gene: TRBV10-1
D gene: -
clone size: -
J gene: TRBJ2-7
CDR3 DNA: TGCGCCAGCAGTGATTACGGTAACGAGCAGTACTTC
CDR3 protein: CASSDYGNEQYF

V gene: TRBV30
D gene: -
clone size: -
J gene: TRBJ2-2
CDR3 DNA: TGTGCCTGGAGTGTACGCTTGGGGAGTAGCGATAGGGACACCGGGGAGCTGTTTTTT
CDR3 protein: CAWSVRLGSSDRDTGELFF

V gene: TRBV19
D gene: -
clone size: -
J gene: TRBJ1-2
CDR3 DNA: TGTGCCAGTAGTTTTCAAAAAGGGGGAAACCATGGCTACACCTTC
CDR3 protein: CASSFQKGGNHGYTF

V gene: TRBV6-5
D gene: TRBD2
clone size: -
J gene: TRBJ2-1
CDR3 DNA: TGTGCCAGCAGTTACTCGAGGGCGGGAGGAGGGCATGAGCAGTTCTTC
CDR3 protein: CASSYSRAGGGHEQFF

V gene: TRBV13
D gene: TRBD2
clone size: -
J gene: TRBJ2-1
CDR3 DNA: TGTGCCAGCAGCTCGCCGACTAGCGGACACAATGAGCAGTTCTTC
CDR3 protein: CASSSPTSGHNEQFF

V gene: TRBV20-1
D gene: TRBD1
clone size: -
J gene: TRBJ2-7
CDR3 DNA: TGCAGTGCTAGTGATCCGGGACAGGGCCCAGGCGAGCAGTACTTC
CDR3 protein: CSASDPGQGPGEQYF

V gene: TRBV11-2
D gene: TRBD1
clone size: -
J gene: TRBJ1-6
CDR3 DNA: TGTGCCAGCAGCTTGGGACAGGGGTGGTCACCCCTCCACTTT
CDR3 protein: CASSLGQGWSPLHF

V gene: TRBV5-6
D gene: TRBD1
clone size: -
J gene: TRBJ1-1
CDR3 DNA: TGTGCCAGCAGCTTGGAGGGACAGGGGCCTGAAACTGAAGCTTTCTTT
CDR3 protein: CASSLEGQGPETEAFF

V gene: TRBV5-1
D gene: TRBD1
clone size: medium-sized
J gene: TRBJ2-7
CDR3 DNA: TGCGCCAGCAGCTTGGGGACAGGGGGCTACGAGCAGTACTTC
CDR3 protein: CASSLGTGGYEQYF

V gene: TRBV28
D gene: TRBD2
clone size: -
J gene: TRBJ2-3
CDR3 DNA: TGTGCCAGCAACGGGAGGGCAGATACGCAGTATTTT
CDR3 protein: CASNGRADTQYF

V gene: TRBV5-5
D gene: TRBD2
clone size: once
J gene: TRBJ2-7
CDR3 DNA: TGTGCCAGCAGCTTGGGTCCTAGCGGGAGGGGCTACGAGCAGTACTTC
CDR3 protein: CASSLGPSGRGYEQYF